This TCR beta chain was identified during a study of T cell responses to AZD1222 COVID-19 vaccine. In germline, CDR1 is SGHAT, CDR2 FQDESV (reference sequence). There are 15 residues in the CDR3. The V and J ends lost 3 bases and 6 bases, in that order; junction bases with no gene match: 11. Sequencing used immunoSEQ multiplex PCR; TCRdb keeps in-frame clones, though not all of them. This sample carries fewer than 200,000 clones, around nine tenths of them seen once, and the ten largest clones take about 3.6%. Details on this clone: What it recognizes is unknown.

Study results and limitations: At 160-218 and 743-854, vaccine-associated CD4 TCRs were dominant, and they spanned spike.

Material: peripheral blood, obtained 28 days after the second dose of the MenACWY control vaccine. This TCR derives from an adult who received the MenACWY meningococcal vaccine as a control. The chain carries TRBV11-1 and TRBJ2-7; 7 positions agree with TRBD1. Written as DNA, the CDR3 is TGTGCCAGCAGCTTCCCACAGGGGATTTCGGCCGAGCAGTACTTC. It yields the protein CASSFPQGISAEQYF.